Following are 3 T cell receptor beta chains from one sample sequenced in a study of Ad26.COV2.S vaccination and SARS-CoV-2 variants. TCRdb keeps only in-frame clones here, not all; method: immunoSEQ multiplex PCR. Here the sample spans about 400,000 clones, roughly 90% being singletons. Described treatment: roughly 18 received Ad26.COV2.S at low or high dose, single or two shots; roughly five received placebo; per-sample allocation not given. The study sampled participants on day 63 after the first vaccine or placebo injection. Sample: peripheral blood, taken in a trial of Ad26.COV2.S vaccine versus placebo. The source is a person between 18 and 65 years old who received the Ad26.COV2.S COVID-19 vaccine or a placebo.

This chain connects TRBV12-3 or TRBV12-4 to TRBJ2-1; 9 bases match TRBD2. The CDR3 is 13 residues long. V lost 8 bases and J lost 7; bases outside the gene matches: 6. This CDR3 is CASGLALTNEQFF. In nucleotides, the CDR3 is TGTGCCAGCGGACTAGCGCTGACGAATGAGCAGTTCTTC.

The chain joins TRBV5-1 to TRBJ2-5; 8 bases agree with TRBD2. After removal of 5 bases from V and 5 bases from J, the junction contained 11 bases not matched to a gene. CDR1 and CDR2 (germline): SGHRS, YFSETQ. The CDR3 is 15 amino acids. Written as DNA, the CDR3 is TGCGCCAGCAGACCGAATAGCGGGATAGCCGAGACCCAGTACTTC. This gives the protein CASRPNSGIAETQYF.

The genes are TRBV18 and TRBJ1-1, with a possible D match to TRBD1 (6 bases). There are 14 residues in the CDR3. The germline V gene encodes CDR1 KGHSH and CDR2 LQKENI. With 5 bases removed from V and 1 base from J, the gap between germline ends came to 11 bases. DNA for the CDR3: TGTGCCAGCTCAACGACAGGCCAGAACACTGAAGCTTTCTTT. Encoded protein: CASSTTGQNTEAFF.